The rows below give T cell receptor beta chains drawn from one sample of a study of blood T cell repertoires in COVID-19. Some clones are missing from TCRdb's copy, which holds only in-frame ones; the method was immunoSEQ multiplex PCR. The sample holds 140,000 to 150,000 clones, around nine tenths seen once. Material for sequencing was PBMCs or T cells enriched from blood (not recorded which). The receptors originated from a woman aged 30 to 39 with acute COVID-19. The CDR3 runs from the conserved cysteine through the conserved F or W. A D gene is named only where the DNA matches it firmly. The size field is filled for only some rows; it gives once, few, many or a size class.

D	size	V	J	DNA	CDR3
.	.	TRBV30	TRBJ2-1	TGTGCCTGGAGTGGGACTACTTACAATGAGCAGTTCTTC	CAWSGTTYNEQFF
.	.	TRBV30	TRBJ1-5	TGTGCCTGGAGTGTAGGGGGTTCGTGGCAGCCCCAGCATTTT	CAWSVGGSWQPQHF
TRBD1	.	TRBV7-9	TRBJ1-2	TGTGCCAGCAGCCCGCCCGGGACAGTCGAAAACACCTTC	CASSPPGTVENTF
.	.	TRBV10-2	TRBJ2-1	TGCGCCAGCAGTGAGACTAGCTCCTACAATGAGCAGTTCTTC	CASSETSSYNEQFF
TRBD1	once	TRBV3-1/TRBV3-2	TRBJ2-5	TGTGCCAGCAGCCAAACAGGGGTAGAGACCCAGTACTTC	CASSQTGVETQYF
.	.	TRBV28	TRBJ2-2	TGTGCCAGCAGCCAACTATACTACACCGGGGAGCTGTTTTTT	CASSQLYYTGELFF
.	.	TRBV27	TRBJ2-7	TGTGCCAGCAGTTTATCCCGCAGGGGAGATTATGCCTACGAGCAGTACTTC	CASSLSRRGDYAYEQYF
.	.	TRBV7-3	TRBJ1-3	TGTGCCAGCAGCTGCCCAGTGAACTCTGGAAACACCATATATTTT	CASSCPVNSGNTIYF
.	.	TRBV7-9	TRBJ1-2	TGTGCCAGCAGCTTAGCGCAGGCAGGACTCTATGGCTACACCTTC	CASSLAQAGLYGYTF
TRBD2	few	TRBV30	TRBJ2-7	TGTGCCTGGAGGTATAGCGGGGGCATCGAGCAGTACTTC	CAWRYSGGIEQYF
TRBD2	.	TRBV28	TRBJ2-3	TGTGCCAGCAGTTTATCAGCGGGAGTAACAGATACGCAGTATTTT	CASSLSAGVTDTQYF
.	once	TRBV29-1	TRBJ1-1	TGCAGCGTTGAAGTGTTAGGGGGGGTAGAAGACACTGAAGCTTTCTTT	CSVEVLGGVEDTEAFF
TRBD1	.	TRBV7-3	TRBJ2-1	TGTGCCAGCAGCTTTGACAGGGGCTCCTACAATGAGCAGTTCTTC	CASSFDRGSYNEQFF
TRBD1	.	TRBV7-9	TRBJ2-5	TGTGCCAGCAGCTTAGATGAGGGACAGGGGGCGGAAGGAGAGACCCAGTACTTC	CASSLDEGQGAEGETQYF
.	few	TRBV13	TRBJ1-1	TGTGCCAGCAGCTCGTCAGACACTGAAGCTTTCTTT	CASSSSDTEAFF
TRBD1	.	TRBV5-4	TRBJ2-7	TGTGCCAGCAGCCGGCCCGGGACAGAGAACTACGAGCAGTACTTC	CASSRPGTENYEQYF
TRBD1	once	TRBV2	TRBJ1-2	TGTGCCGGCCGGGACAGGGGCGACTACACCTTC	CAGRDRGDYTF
TRBD1	.	TRBV28	TRBJ1-2	TGTGCCAGCAGGTCAGCGGCCGGACAGGAAGTGAATGGCTACACCTTC	CASRSAAGQEVNGYTF
TRBD1	.	TRBV28	TRBJ2-5	TGTGCCAGCAGTTTGACCGGGACAGGGAGGGAGACCCAGTACTTC	CASSLTGTGRETQYF
.	.	TRBV6-2/TRBV6-3	TRBJ1-2	TGTGCCAGCAGTTACGGGCTCTATGGCTACACCTTC	CASSYGLYGYTF
TRBD1	.	TRBV7-8	TRBJ1-2	TGTGCCAGCAGCCCCGGGACAGGGGGCTATGGCTACACCTTC	CASSPGTGGYGYTF
.	.	TRBV7-2	TRBJ2-7	TGTGCCAGCAGCTTAATATCAGGGGCCTACGAGCAGTACTTC	CASSLISGAYEQYF
.	.	TRBV11-2	TRBJ2-7	TGTGCCAGCAGTATTAGAGGCGAGCAGTACTTC	CASSIRGEQYF
.	.	TRBV18	TRBJ1-5	TGTGCCAGCTCACCGGACTCAGATCAGCCCCAGCATTTT	CASSPDSDQPQHF
.	once	TRBV28	TRBJ1-5	TGTGCCAGCTTTGCCAGCGGACAGTACAATCAGCCCCAGCATTTT	CASFASGQYNQPQHF
.	.	TRBV5-1	TRBJ2-7	TGCGCCAGCAGCTTGGATTACAACTCCTACGAGCAGTACTTC	CASSLDYNSYEQYF
TRBD1	.	TRBV24-1	TRBJ1-2	TGTGCCACCAGTGATCCCGGGACAGGGGGCGTCTATGGCTACACCTTC	CATSDPGTGGVYGYTF
.	.	TRBV7-2	TRBJ2-6	TGTGCCAGCAGCCCTACTGGGGCCAACGTCCTGACTTTC	CASSPTGANVLTF
.	.	TRBV4-2	TRBJ1-4	TGTGCCAGCAGCCAAGCCGATGAAAAACTGTTTTTT	CASSQADEKLFF
.	.	TRBV28	TRBJ1-2	TGTGCCAGCAGTTTCGGGGGGAGTACCTATGGCTACACCTTC	CASSFGGSTYGYTF
.	.	TRBV27	TRBJ1-2	TGTGCCAGCAGAACCCCAGGGGACTATGGCTACACCTTC	CASRTPGDYGYTF
TRBD2	.	TRBV4-1	TRBJ2-5	TGCGCCAGCAGCCACCTCGGACTAGCGGGAGGAGGGGAGACCCAGTACTTC	CASSHLGLAGGGETQYF
.	.	TRBV10-3	TRBJ1-1	TGTGCCATCACGAAGGGGCAGAACACTGAAGCTTTCTTT	CAITKGQNTEAFF
.	.	TRBV2	TRBJ1-2	TGTGCCAGCAGTAGGGACAATAACTATGGCTACACCTTC	CASSRDNNYGYTF
.	.	TRBV9	TRBJ2-7	TGTGCCAGCAGCGTAGGACATACGGGATCTACCTACGAGCAGTACTTC	CASSVGHTGSTYEQYF
.	.	TRBV12-3/TRBV12-4	TRBJ1-1	TGTGCCAGCAGTTTAGGTCCAAACACTGAAGCTTTCTTT	CASSLGPNTEAFF
.	.	TRBV30	TRBJ2-7	TGTGCCTGGAGTGGGACAGTTCTCCGCGAGCAGTACTTC	CAWSGTVLREQYF
.	.	TRBV19	TRBJ1-2	TGTGCCAGTAGTATCGGGGGTGACTATGGCTACACCTTC	CASSIGGDYGYTF